These T cell receptor beta chains were read from a single sample in a study of beta chain features in type 1 diabetes. The table came from immunoSEQ multiplex PCR; TCRdb's copy has only in-frame clones and leaves some out. This repertoire shows about 340,000 clones, less than 15% found once; its top ten account for roughly 0.015%. The sequencing input was naive CD4+ T cells from blood. These receptors were taken from a woman under 30 with type 1 diabetes. The CDR3 runs from the conserved cysteine through the conserved F or W. The D gene is left open where the match is weak. Not every row has a clone size; where given, it reads once, few, many or a size class.

CDR3nt	CDR3aa	abundance	v_gene	d_gene	j_gene
TGTGCCAGCAGTTTCAGGAGCGGGAAAGAGACCCAGTACTTC	CASSFRSGKETQYF	.	TRBV28	TRBD2	TRBJ2-5
TGTGCCAGCAGGACTACAGGGAGCTCCTACAATGAGCAGTTCTTC	CASRTTGSSYNEQFF	.	TRBV28	.	TRBJ2-1
TGCGCCAGCAGCCCGGGACTAGCGGGTGGATGGGGCACAGATACGCAGTATTTT	CASSPGLAGGWGTDTQYF	few	TRBV5-1	TRBD2	TRBJ2-3
TGTGCCTGGGGTCTATTTCTTCCACCTAGCGGACCCTCCTACGAGCAGTACTTC	CAWGLFLPPSGPSYEQYF	.	TRBV30	TRBD2	TRBJ2-7
TGTGCCAGCAGTGTGTCGGAGCGCGGCTACACCTTC	CASSVSERGYTF	.	TRBV6-1	.	TRBJ1-2
TGCAGACCCCAGACAAGCTATGGCTACACCTTC	CRPQTSYGYTF	.	TRBV20-1	.	TRBJ1-2
TGCAGCGTTGATACGGGAGGGGGGATTACTTTCTTT	CSVDTGGGITFF	.	TRBV29-1	.	TRBJ1-1
TGTGCCAGCAGCTGGGACCGGGGACTCCGGGAAGGGACCCAGTACTTC	CASSWDRGLREGTQYF	few	TRBV5-4	.	TRBJ2-5
TGTGCCAGCAGAAGAGGACAGACTGAAGCTTTCTTT	CASRRGQTEAFF	few	TRBV2	.	TRBJ1-1
TGTGCCAGCAGCGCGGGACAGGTGAACACTGAAGCTTTCTTT	CASSAGQVNTEAFF	.	TRBV7-9	TRBD1	TRBJ1-1
TGTGCCAGCAGTTTATCCTTCGGGACTAGCGGGAGTAATGAGCAGTTCTTC	CASSLSFGTSGSNEQFF	.	TRBV28	TRBD2	TRBJ2-1
TGCGCCAGCAGACAGGACAACTACGAGCAGTACTTC	CASRQDNYEQYF	.	TRBV5-1	.	TRBJ2-7
TGTGCCTGGAGTGAGTCCCTAGCGGGTCTCTCCTACGAGCAGTACTTC	CAWSESLAGLSYEQYF	few	TRBV30	TRBD2	TRBJ2-7
TGTGCCAGCAGCGTAATTGGGAGCCCAGGGGAGCGAGGCTACACCTTC	CASSVIGSPGERGYTF	few	TRBV9	.	TRBJ1-2
TGCGCCAGCAGCTTGGGCCTAGCGGGGTACAATGAGCAGTTCTTC	CASSLGLAGYNEQFF	few	TRBV5-1	TRBD2	TRBJ2-1
TGTGCCAGCAGGAGGATGGGACAGGGGAAAGGGGAGCAGTTCTTC	CASRRMGQGKGEQFF	few	TRBV6-5	TRBD1	TRBJ2-1
TGTGCCAGCAGCTTACTGCGGGGGGATGGCTACACCTTC	CASSLLRGDGYTF	few	TRBV7-9	.	TRBJ1-2
TGTGCCACCAGTAGGGGAGGGGCCACCGGGGAGCTGTTTTTT	CATSRGGATGELFF	few	TRBV15	TRBD2	TRBJ2-2
TGTGCCAGCAGCTCGTGGACAGGCAGCTCCTACAATGAGCAGTTCTTC	CASSSWTGSSYNEQFF	.	TRBV7-2	TRBD1	TRBJ2-1
TGTGCCAGTAGTCTGACCTGGACAGGGGGCAATCCAGTGGGAGAAAAACTGTTTTTT	CASSLTWTGGNPVGEKLFF	few	TRBV19	TRBD1	TRBJ1-4
TGTGCCAGCAGTTACTGGCTTAAGAACACTGAAGCTTTCTTT	CASSYWLKNTEAFF	few	TRBV6-6	.	TRBJ1-1
TGTGCCAGCAGCTTAGCGCGGCTAGCGGGAGGTGGGGCCAACGTCCTGACTTTC	CASSLARLAGGGANVLTF	.	TRBV7-2	TRBD2	TRBJ2-6
TGTGCCAGTAGTATAGCTAGGGGTGAGCAGTTCTTC	CASSIARGEQFF	.	TRBV19	.	TRBJ2-1
TGTGCCTGGAGTACACGCCCGGGGAGGAGCGGGGAGCTGTTTTTT	CAWSTRPGRSGELFF	.	TRBV30	.	TRBJ2-2
TGTGCCTGGAGCCCTAAGAACAGGGCGCACACTGAAGCTTTCTTT	CAWSPKNRAHTEAFF	.	TRBV30	.	TRBJ1-1
TGTGCCAGCAGCTTTGGGGCCCCAGGAACGGAGACCCAGTACTTC	CASSFGAPGTETQYF	.	TRBV7-9	.	TRBJ2-5
TGTGCCAGCAGCTTTGGAGGGCCTGGCAAAAACATTCAGTACTTC	CASSFGGPGKNIQYF	few	TRBV2	.	TRBJ2-4
TGTGCCAGTAGTATAGCCCCACAGGGGTTCGGGGTGGAGACCCAGTACTTC	CASSIAPQGFGVETQYF	.	TRBV19	TRBD1	TRBJ2-5
TGTGCCAGCAGTTTATGGACAGGGGCGGGCGAGCAGTACTTC	CASSLWTGAGEQYF	.	TRBV28	TRBD1	TRBJ2-7
TGTGCCAGCAGTCCGGGTGCGGTAGGGACTTTTCGGGGCTACACCTTC	CASSPGAVGTFRGYTF	few	TRBV28	.	TRBJ1-2
TGTGCCAGCAGACCGGGAGGGGCCCCTACGCAGTATTTT	CASRPGGAPTQYF	.	TRBV27	TRBD2	TRBJ2-3
TGTGCCAGCACCCCCAGGGCCGACTATGGCTACACCTTC	CASTPRADYGYTF	few	TRBV7-9	.	TRBJ1-2
TGTGCCAGCAGCTTTGACGGCGGGGCTTCCACTGAAGCTTTCTTT	CASSFDGGASTEAFF	.	TRBV11-1	.	TRBJ1-1
TGTGCCAGCAGCCAGGGACTAGCGGGAGAGCAGTTCTTC	CASSQGLAGEQFF	.	TRBV7-9	TRBD2	TRBJ2-1
TGTGCCAGCAGTTTACGGGGTGTTGTATGGCAGCCCCAGCATTTT	CASSLRGVVWQPQHF	.	TRBV28	.	TRBJ1-5
TGTGCCAGTAGCTCTTCGGGACTAGCGGGAGATACGCAGTATTTT	CASSSSGLAGDTQYF	.	TRBV19	TRBD2	TRBJ2-3
TGCGCCAGCACTGACGGACAATTCAATCAGCCCCAGCATTTT	CASTDGQFNQPQHF	.	TRBV10-2	.	TRBJ1-5
TGTGCCTGGAGACAGGCTAGCACAGATACGCAGTATTTT	CAWRQASTDTQYF	few	TRBV30	.	TRBJ2-3
TGTGCCAGCAGCCCCACCGGGACTAGCTCTCGGACCCAGTACTTC	CASSPTGTSSRTQYF	.	TRBV7-2	TRBD2	TRBJ2-5
TGTGCCTGGAGTTACCAGGGGGATGGCTACACCTTC	CAWSYQGDGYTF	.	TRBV30	TRBD1	TRBJ1-2